This passage covers 25 T cell receptor beta chains from one sample sequenced in a study of blood T cell repertoires in COVID-19. Here immunoSEQ multiplex PCR was the method, and the copy in TCRdb shows in-frame clones only, minus some. The table lists over 7,500 clones, roughly 82% of them singletons. The specimen sequenced was peripheral blood. The origin of the receptors is a woman in her sixties with active COVID-19.

J is TRBJ1-3 and V is TRBV7-2, with D maybe TRBD1 (5 bases). The V and J ends lost 6 bases and 2 bases respectively, with 17 bases between them. Germline CDR1 and CDR2: SGHTA and FQGNSA. The CDR3 length is 16 residues. The CDR3 here is CASSPRPRGTGNTIYF. The CDR3 DNA is TGTGCCAGCAGTCCGAGACCCCGGGGGACTGGAAACACCATATATTTT.

This chain joins TRBV29-1 and TRBJ2-3; perhaps TRBD1 as D (5 bases). Germline V gene data show CDR1 as SQVTM and CDR2 as ANQGSEA. V was trimmed by 6 bases and J by 5 bases, leaving 9 bases between them. The CDR3 has 11 amino acids. The CDR3 sequence: CSVVQGDTQYF. The DNA of the CDR3 is TGCAGCGTGGTCCAGGGAGATACGCAGTATTTT.

This rearrangement joins TRBV6-6 to TRBJ2-7; TRBD1 matches at 9 bases. With V trimmed by 2 bases and J by 6 bases, 5 bases remained unmatched. CDR3 length: 14 amino acids. Germline loops: CDR1 MNHNY, CDR2 SVGAGI (reference sequence). The CDR3 reads CASSYGTGSGEQYF. CDR3 nucleotide sequence: TGTGCCAGCAGTTACGGGACAGGGTCGGGCGAGCAGTACTTC.

This chain joins TRBV7-6 and TRBJ2-1; 7 bases match TRBD1. J lost 1 base, V lost 5 bases, and 8 bases had no gene match. This CDR3 contains 16 residues. Per germline, CDR1 SGHVS and CDR2 FNYEAQ. CDR3 amino acids: CASSLDRFLSYNEQFF. The DNA for the CDR3 is TGTGCCAGCAGCCTGGACAGGTTCTTATCCTACAATGAGCAGTTCTTC.

The J gene is TRBJ1-1, the V gene TRBV10-1, with D possibly TRBD1 on 5 matching bases. The CDR3 loop spans 13 amino acids. Germline loops: CDR1 WNHNN, CDR2 SYGVQD (reference sequence). Deletions cut 8 bases from V and 6 bases from J, with 16 bases between. Here the CDR3 DNA reads TGCGCCAGCTCGCAGGGAAGGGGTTCTGAAGCTTTCTTT. Encoded protein: CASSQGRGSEAFF.

The chain links TRBV12-1 to TRBJ1-1. TRBV12-1 constitutes a pseudogene. This CDR3 has 15 residues. The CDR3 loop reads CASSFFRGLDTEAFF. The CDR3 DNA reads TGTGCCAGCAGCTTTTTTCGGGGTCTGGACACTGAAGCTTTCTTT.

This chain connects TRBV7-9 to TRBJ2-1, with D possibly TRBD1 on 5 matching bases. The CDR3 consists of 17 residues. Germline V gene lookup returns CDR1 SEHNR and CDR2 FQNEAQ (reference sequence). Trimming shortened V by 0 bases and J by 0 bases, and 12 bases separated the two germline ends. CDR3 amino acids: CASSLAGAGPSYNEQFF. CDR3 bases: TGTGCCAGCAGCTTAGCAGGGGCAGGCCCCTCCTACAATGAGCAGTTCTTC.

This clone occurred once. This chain uses TRBV28 with TRBJ2-7; possible D gene TRBD2, 7 bases. Germline V gene lookup returns CDR1 MDHEN and CDR2 SYDVKM. The CDR3 is 14 amino acids. Trimming took off 4 bases at V and 7 bases at J, with 17 bases between the two ends. CDR3 nucleotides: TGTGCCAGCAGTTCCCGGGGGGCCGGTAGGGAGCAGTACTTC. Its translation is CASSSRGAGREQYF. Complete variable domain (other parts from reference TRBV28 and TRBJ2-7): DVKVTQSSRYLVKRTGEKVFLECVQDMDHENMFWYRQDPGLGLRLIYFSYDVKMKEKGDIPEGYSVSREKKERFSLILESASTNQTSMYLCASSSRGAGREQYFGPGTRLTVT.

The chain joins TRBV20-1 to TRBJ1-2; weak D call: TRBD1 (5 bases). This CDR3 region has 13 residues. Germline V CDR1 and CDR2: DFQATT, SNEGSKA (reference sequence). V was pared by 3 bases and J by 3 bases, with 11 bases between. The CDR3 DNA follows: TGCAGTGCTAGTCTAAGGGGCTACTATGGCTACACCTTC. As protein: CSASLRGYYGYTF.

The rearrangement uses TRBV19 and TRBJ2-3, with TRBD2 matching over 10 bases. There are 19 residues in the CDR3. The germline V gene has CDR1 LNHDA and CDR2 SQIVND (reference sequence). Trimming took 5 bases from V and 0 from J; bases not matched to a gene: 14. Here the CDR3 DNA reads TGTGCCAGTAGTGGGTCGGCTAGCGGGGGCCATCCTAGCACAGATACGCAGTATTTT. Encoded protein: CASSGSASGGHPSTDTQYF.

DNA for the CDR3: TGTGCCAGCAGTTACTCGATAGGCGGCGGGGGTGGAATCGACACTGAAGCTTTCTTT. Translation gives CASSYSIGGGGGIDTEAFF. The chain employs TRBV6-2 or TRBV6-3 and TRBJ1-1, with a possible D match to TRBD1 (5 bases). In germline, CDR1 is MNHEY, CDR2 SVGEGT. V lost 0 bases to trimming and J lost 3 bases, with 23 bases between them. The CDR3 is made up of 19 amino acids.

V is TRBV6-4 and J is TRBJ2-3; 10 nucleotides match TRBD1. CDR1 and CDR2 (germline): MRHNA, SNTAGT. Trimming removed 4 bases from V and 2 bases from J; junction bases left unmatched: 3. The CDR3 length is 15 residues. DNA of the CDR3: TGTGCCAGCAGTGGGGGACAGGGGCCCACAGATACGCAGTATTTT. Translation gives CASSGGQGPTDTQYF.

The chain carries TRBV3-1 (or the pseudogene TRBV3-2) and TRBJ2-7, with D tentatively TRBD2 (5 bases). V was clipped by 0 bases and J by 11 bases, with 14 bases between them. The CDR3 contains 13 residues. The germline CDR1 and CDR2 sequences are LGHDT and YNNKEL (reference sequence). CDR3 DNA sequence: TGTGCCAGCAGCCAAGAAGTGGGTTGGGAGAAGTACTTC. This codes for CASSQEVGWEKYF.

The rearrangement joins TRBV7-2 to TRBJ1-2, with 7 bases lining up with TRBD1. The CDR3 length is 16 residues. In germline, CDR1 is SGHTA, CDR2 FQGNSA. With V trimmed by 1 base and J by 8 bases, 13 bases remained unmatched. In DNA, the CDR3 is TGTGCCAGCAGCTTAGGAGGTGCAGGGGGAGTAGGGGGCTACACCTTC. It encodes CASSLGGAGGVGGYTF. The entire variable domain, with the rest obtained from reference TRBV7-2 and TRBJ1-2, is as follows: GAGVSQSPSNKVTEKGKDVELRCDPISGHTALYWYRQSLGQGLEFLIYFQGNSAPDKSGLPSDRFSAERTGGSVSTLTIQRTQQEDSAVYLCASSLGGAGGVGGYTFGSGTRLTVV.

The J gene is TRBJ2-7, the V gene TRBV6-2 or TRBV6-3; 9 bases match TRBD1. The V and J ends lost 5 bases and 3 bases, in that order; junction bases with no gene match: 14. The germline V gene has CDR1 MNHEY and CDR2 SVGEGT. The CDR3 length is 17 residues. The CDR3 nucleotides read TGTGCCAGCAGTCCAACGGCGGGACAGGGATCAGTCTACGAGCAGTACTTC. Translating it yields CASSPTAGQGSVYEQYF.

This chain connects TRBV5-1 to TRBJ2-2, with 8 bases fitting TRBD1. The V gene's germline CDR1 is SGHRS and CDR2 YFSETQ. Trimming took 7 bases from V and 5 from J; bases not matched to a gene: 10. This CDR3 is built from 15 residues. The CDR3 region is CASLPDRGGTGELFF. The CDR3, as DNA: TGCGCCAGCCTACCCGACAGGGGCGGGACCGGGGAGCTGTTTTTT.

The chain recombines TRBV15 with TRBJ2-1; weak D call: TRBD2 (5 bases). V was shortened by 2 bases and J by 7 bases, with 18 bases between the two germline ends. Germline V gene data show CDR1 as LNHNV and CDR2 as YYDKDF (reference sequence). CDR3 size: 16 residues. In nucleotides, the CDR3 is TGTGCCACCAGCAGACCGGCGGGTGCAAGGATTAATGAGCAGTTCTTC. Translating gives CATSRPAGARINEQFF.

J is TRBJ2-1 and V is TRBV9, with D tentatively TRBD1 (6 bases). CDR3 length: 15 amino acids. Trimming pared 4 bases from V and 5 bases from J, leaving 16 bases between. Looked up from germline, CDR1 is SGDLS and CDR2 is YYNGEE. CDR3: CASSFQQGSHNEQFF. For the CDR3, the DNA is TGTGCCAGCAGCTTTCAACAGGGATCACACAATGAGCAGTTCTTC.

V gene TRBV11-2 combines with J gene TRBJ2-3; unclear D gene. The ends were cut back, 6 bases at V and 6 bases at J, with 13 bases in the middle. CDR1 and CDR2 from the germline V gene are SGHAT and FQNNGV. This CDR3 has 13 residues. CDR3 bases: TGTGCCAGCAGTTCTCCCTACCTGGATACGCAGTATTTT. The encoded protein is CASSSPYLDTQYF. Drawing the rest from reference TRBV11-2 and TRBJ2-3, the complete variable domain is EAGVAQSPRYKIIEKRQSVAFWCNPISGHATLYWYQQILGQGPKLLIQFQNNGVVDDSQLPKDRFSAERLKGVDSTLKIQPAKLEDSAVYLCASSSPYLDTQYFGPGTRLTVL.

This chain connects TRBV6-2 or TRBV6-3 to TRBJ2-1; TRBD2 agrees at 8 bases. The CDR3 is 18 residues long. The V segment lost 4 bases and the J segment 6 bases; nucleotides outside the gene matches: 17. Germline-derived CDR1 and CDR2 are MNHEY and SVGEGT. CDR3 in DNA: TGTGCCAGCAGTTCCCAACTCAGGACTAGCTTTTTAGGCAATGAGCAGTTCTTC. Amino acids: CASSSQLRTSFLGNEQFF.

The chain is built from TRBV5-1 and TRBJ2-7, with 8 bases identical to TRBD1. V shed 6 bases, J shed 7 bases, and the junction held 12 bases outside the gene matches. Germline values: CDR1 SGHRS, CDR2 YFSETQ. This CDR3 has 14 residues. The chain's CDR3 is CASNAQQGVGEQYF. The CDR3 DNA reads TGCGCCAGCAACGCGCAACAGGGGGTCGGGGAGCAGTACTTC.

This clone has only a few counts. V and J are TRBV3-1 (or the pseudogene TRBV3-2) and TRBJ1-1; tentatively, D is TRBD1 (6 bases). The germline CDR1 and CDR2 sequences are LGHDT and YNNKEL (reference sequence). The length of the CDR3 is 16 residues. Trimming pared 7 bases from V and 0 bases from J, leaving 18 bases between. CDR3 region: CASTKDSSTMNTEAFF. DNA for the CDR3: TGTGCCAGCACCAAGGACAGTTCAACTATGAACACTGAAGCTTTCTTT.

V gene TRBV3-1 (or the pseudogene TRBV3-2) combines with J gene TRBJ2-3, with D possibly TRBD1 on 5 matching bases. From germline, CDR1 is LGHDT and CDR2 YNNKEL (reference sequence). The CDR3 runs to 14 residues. V was shortened by 3 bases and J by 3 bases, with 10 bases between the two germline ends. The DNA of the CDR3 is TGTGCCAGCAGCCAGAGACACAGGACAGATACGCAGTATTTT. It codes for CASSQRHRTDTQYF.

This clone was seen only a few times. This chain links TRBV25-1 with TRBJ2-1; D is possibly TRBD1 (6 bases). V lost 3 bases to trimming and J lost 8 bases, with 17 bases between them. Per the germline V gene, CDR1 is MGHDK and CDR2 is SYGVNS. The CDR3 has 15 residues. The CDR3 protein is CASSEVGARDHEQFF. The CDR3 DNA is TGTGCCAGCAGTGAGGTGGGGGCCAGGGACCATGAGCAGTTCTTC.

The J gene is TRBJ1-2, the V gene TRBV5-1; D not resolved. Germline V CDR1 and CDR2: SGHRS, YFSETQ. V lost 2 bases, J lost 4 bases, and 12 bases lay in between. This CDR3 has 14 residues. The CDR3 nucleotides read TGCGCCAGCAGCTTAGAGCAGGCCCGCTATGGCTACACCTTC. This codes for CASSLEQARYGYTF. Drawing the rest from reference TRBV5-1 and TRBJ1-2, the complete variable domain is KAGVTQTPRYLIKTRGQQVTLSCSPISGHRSVSWYQQTPGQGLQFLFEYFSETQRNKGNFPGRFSGRQFSNSRSEMNVSTLELGDSALYLCASSLEQARYGYTFGSGTRLTVV.